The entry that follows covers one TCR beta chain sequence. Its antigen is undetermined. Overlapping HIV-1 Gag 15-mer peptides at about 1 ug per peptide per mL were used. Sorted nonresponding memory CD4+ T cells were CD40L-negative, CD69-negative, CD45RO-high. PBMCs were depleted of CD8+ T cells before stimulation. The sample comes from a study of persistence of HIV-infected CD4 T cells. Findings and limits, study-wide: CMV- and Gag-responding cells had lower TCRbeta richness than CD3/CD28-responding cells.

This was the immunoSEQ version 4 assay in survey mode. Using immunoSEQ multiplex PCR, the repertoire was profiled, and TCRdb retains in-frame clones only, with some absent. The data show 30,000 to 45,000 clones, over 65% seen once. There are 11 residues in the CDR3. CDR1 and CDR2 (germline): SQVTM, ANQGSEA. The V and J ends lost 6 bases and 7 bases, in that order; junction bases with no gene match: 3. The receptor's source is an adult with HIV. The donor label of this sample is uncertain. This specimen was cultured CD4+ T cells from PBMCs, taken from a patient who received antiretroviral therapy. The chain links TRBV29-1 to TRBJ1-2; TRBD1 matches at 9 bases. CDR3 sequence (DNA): TGCAGCGTAACAGGGGGCTTTGGCTACACCTTC. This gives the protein CSVTGGFGYTF.